Sequencing of this T cell receptor (beta chain) was carried out in a study of cytomegalovirus exposure and HLA in healthy donors. Study-wide results and limits: In a later analysis, several top co-occurrence clusters appeared linked to parvovirus B19, influenza, CMV and Epstein-Barr virus. Listed as cytomegalovirus-associated were 150 or so TCR beta chains.

Concerning this clone itself: The target antigen is unknown.

With 60 Vbeta and 13 Jbeta primers, the PCR was carried out. Generated by immunoSEQ multiplex PCR, the TCRdb table keeps only in-frame clones and is missing some. Of under 250,000 clones detected, over 80% appear once; the ten largest clones hold 10% to 13%. This TCR was recovered from a woman between 50 and 59 years old in good health and CMV-seropositive. Source material: PBMCs.

The CDR3: CASSSEDSPLYYGYTF. The CDR3 DNA follows: TGTGCCAGCAGTTCCGAGGACTCTCCGCTTTATTATGGCTACACCTTC. V is TRBV28 and J is TRBJ1-2; D is ambiguous. Germline V gives CDR1 MDHEN, CDR2 SYDVKM. This CDR3 spans 16 amino acids. V lost 4 bases and J 5 bases, leaving 20 bases between the germline ends.